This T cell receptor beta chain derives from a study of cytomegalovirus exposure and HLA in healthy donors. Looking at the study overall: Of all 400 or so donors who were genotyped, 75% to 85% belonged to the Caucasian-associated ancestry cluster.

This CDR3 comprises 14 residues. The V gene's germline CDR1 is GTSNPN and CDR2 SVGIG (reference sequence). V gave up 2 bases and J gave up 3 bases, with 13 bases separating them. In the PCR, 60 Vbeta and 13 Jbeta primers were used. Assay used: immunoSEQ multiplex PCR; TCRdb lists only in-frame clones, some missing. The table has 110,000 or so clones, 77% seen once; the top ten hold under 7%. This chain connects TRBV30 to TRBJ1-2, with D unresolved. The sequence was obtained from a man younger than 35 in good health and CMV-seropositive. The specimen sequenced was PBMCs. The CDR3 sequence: CAWSTTSGYYGYTF. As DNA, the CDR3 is TGTGCCTGGAGTACGACGTCAGGATACTATGGCTACACCTTC.